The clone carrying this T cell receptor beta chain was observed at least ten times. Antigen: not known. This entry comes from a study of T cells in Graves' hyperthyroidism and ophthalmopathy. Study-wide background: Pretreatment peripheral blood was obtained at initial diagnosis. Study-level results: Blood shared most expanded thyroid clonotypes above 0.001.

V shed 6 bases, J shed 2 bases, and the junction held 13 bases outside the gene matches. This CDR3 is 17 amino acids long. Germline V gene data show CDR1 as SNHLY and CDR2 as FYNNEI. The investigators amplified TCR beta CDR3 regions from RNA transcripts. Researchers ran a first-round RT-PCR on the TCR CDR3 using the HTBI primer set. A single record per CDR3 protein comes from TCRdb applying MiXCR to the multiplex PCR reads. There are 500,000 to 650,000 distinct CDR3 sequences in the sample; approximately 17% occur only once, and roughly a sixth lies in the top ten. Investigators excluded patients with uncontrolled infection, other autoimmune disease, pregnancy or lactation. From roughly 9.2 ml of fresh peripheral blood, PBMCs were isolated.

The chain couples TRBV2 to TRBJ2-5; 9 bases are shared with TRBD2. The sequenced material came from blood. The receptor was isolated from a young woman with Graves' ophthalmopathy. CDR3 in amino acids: CASREEATSGLQETQYF. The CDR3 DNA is TGTGCCAGCAGGGAGGAGGCTACTAGCGGGCTTCAAGAGACCCAGTACTTC.